This TCR beta chain was captured in a study of blood T cell repertoires in COVID-19. Produced via immunoSEQ multiplex PCR; TCRdb's table is partial and in-frame only. The sample gives about 120,000 clones, more than 75% of which show up once; about 2% is in the top ten. The length of the CDR3 is 13 residues. The germline V gene encodes CDR1 SNHLY and CDR2 FYNNEI. V gave up 4 bases and J gave up 2 bases; unmatched junction bases: 1. The chain joins TRBV2 to TRBJ1-2, with 7 bases lining up with TRBD1. Input material: peripheral blood. The origin of this receptor is a woman aged 50 to 60 with acute or convalescent COVID-19. The CDR3 region is CASSGQGNYGYTF. DNA for the CDR3: TGTGCCAGCAGTGGACAGGGAAACTATGGCTACACCTTC.